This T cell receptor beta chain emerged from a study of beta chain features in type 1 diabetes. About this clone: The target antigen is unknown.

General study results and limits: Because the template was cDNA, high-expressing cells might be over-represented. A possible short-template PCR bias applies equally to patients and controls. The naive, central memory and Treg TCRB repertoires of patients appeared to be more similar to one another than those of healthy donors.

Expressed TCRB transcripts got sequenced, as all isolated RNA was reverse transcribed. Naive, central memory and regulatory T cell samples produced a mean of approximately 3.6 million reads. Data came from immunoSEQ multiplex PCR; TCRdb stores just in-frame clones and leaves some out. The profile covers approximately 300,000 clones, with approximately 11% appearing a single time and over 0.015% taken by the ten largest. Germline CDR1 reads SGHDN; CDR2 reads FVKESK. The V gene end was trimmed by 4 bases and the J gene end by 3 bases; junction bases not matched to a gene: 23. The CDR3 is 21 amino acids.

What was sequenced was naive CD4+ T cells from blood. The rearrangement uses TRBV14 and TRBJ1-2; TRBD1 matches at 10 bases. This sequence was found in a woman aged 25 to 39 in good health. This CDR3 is CASSLQPWGQGTRGNYYGYTF. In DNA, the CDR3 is TGTGCCAGCAGCCTTCAGCCCTGGGGACAGGGGACGCGCGGCAACTACTATGGCTACACCTTC.